A single sample gave rise to the 2 T cell receptor beta chains below, sequenced in a study of CD8 T cells in Susac syndrome. Random hexamers served to reverse transcribe roughly 0.45 to 1 ug RNA. From the immunoSEQ multiplex PCR reads, TCRdb called clonotypes with MiXCR, one entry per CDR3 protein. This table has around 150,000 distinct CDR3 sequences, just under 95% appearing once. Sequencing input: CD4+ T cells from PBMCs. The receptors were sampled from a human donor in good health.

V usage is TRBV5-1 and J usage is TRBJ2-7; 14 bases match TRBD2. The CDR3 runs 16 residues. V was pared by 3 bases and J by 7 bases, with 9 bases of the junction left unmatched. Per germline, CDR1 SGHRS and CDR2 YFSETQ. The CDR3 sequence is CASSSGTSGGVGEQYF. The CDR3 DNA is TGCGCCAGCAGCTCCGGGACTAGCGGGGGAGTTGGAGAGCAGTACTTC.

This clonotype was seen a single time. The V and J genes are TRBV4-3 and TRBJ1-3, with D tentatively TRBD1 (5 bases). The germline V and J ends were trimmed by 0 bases and 2 bases, with 8 bases remaining between them. The CDR3 extends over 15 amino acids. Germline V gene sequence: CDR1 LGHNA, CDR2 YSLEER. The CDR3 nucleotides read TGCGCCAGCAGCCAAGAGCTAGGGGCTGGAAACACCATATATTTT. Translation gives CASSQELGAGNTIYF.